The subject of this entry is one TCR beta chain. Its antigen is not yet known. No qualities accompany the bases; no much larger clone lies one base away. The donors belonged to the validation cohort of approximately 130 subjects, which was separate from the approximately 700-subject first cohort. The data were obtained in a study of cytomegalovirus exposure and HLA in healthy donors (dated by TCRdb to the late 2010s). Concerning the study at large: The 666 repertoires of the first cohort and the 120 or so validation repertoires were produced on the same platform, according to a later analysis. The aim of the study was to test whether cataloging public T cell receptors could identify signatures of past pathogen exposure. Along with the approximately 600-subject first cohort, a separate validation cohort of some 130 different subjects was used. To predict cytomegalovirus infection status, the study brought together high-throughput TCR immunosequencing, statistical association of individual TCRs with disease status, and machine learning.

Libraries were prepared through the immunoSEQ multiplex PCR assay. The authors processed their data as follows. A statistical classification framework was built to diagnose cytomegalovirus status from the catalog of TCR beta chain sequences. The source is immuneACCESS, and TCRdb retained only in-frame sequences with V and J called. Part of the clones is not carried over; for the studies checked, unresolved V genes explain less than half of this, and the remainder is unexplained. V, J and clone size are those of that table, while D and trimming were read from the DNA. The sample yields 200,000 to 250,000 clones; around four fifths were counted once. Clones ranked in the top ten supply roughly 5.5% of the sample. General conclusions and limits of the study: In both the original and validation cohorts, the classifier was reported to diagnose cytomegalovirus status with high specificity and sensitivity. In a later analysis, TCRs clustered in the first cohort were found to also tend to co-occur in the roughly 130 validation repertoires, with 94% of cluster scores above 0. All 130 or so repertoires were used to score co-occurrence in the validation cohort in a later analysis, because that analysis had no HLA typing for the cohort. According to the authors, the approach could potentially be generalized to other disease states and immunological phenotypes. In vitro tests confirmed that a few of the cytomegalovirus-associated TCR beta chains recognize cytomegalovirus antigens. Across donors, most TCR sequences were observed very rarely, whereas some public TCRs were present in many individuals. A total of roughly 160 TCR beta chains were listed by the study as associated with cytomegalovirus.

The V and J ends are trimmed by 3 bases and 7 bases, leaving 9 bases between them. Taken from cysteine to phenylalanine, the CDR3 has 11 residues. Here the CDR3 DNA is all that survives: 33 bases in frame from base 1. Reading the germline V gene (reference sequence) gives CDR1 GTSNPN and CDR2 SVGIG. Recombination joined TRBV30 with TRBJ1-1; a confident D gene designation cannot be given. Sequences were obtained from PBMCs. The source is a woman aged 18-29 years in good health and CMV-seronegative. DNA sequence: TGTGCCTGGAGACTAAGATTTGAAGCTTTCTTT. Its amino acids are CAWRLRFEAFF.